The 10 T cell receptor beta chains listed next were all sequenced from one sample in a study of T-cell reconstitution after alpha-beta-depleted transplantation in children. Construction of the TCRbeta library involved unique molecular identifiers. TCRdb recomputed calls from the PCR reads with MiXCR, one row per CDR3 protein. The repertoire holds a few hundred thousand distinct CDR3 sequences, with 20% to 30% as singletons. Sequencing used PBMCs, obtained before TCRalphabeta/CD19-depleted stem cell transplant. The source is a boy under two years old with Wiskott-Aldrich syndrome, due to receive a stem cell transplant.

The rearrangement uses TRBV15 and TRBJ2-7, with D possibly being TRBD2 (5 bases). Germline CDR1 reads LNHNV; CDR2 reads YYDKDF (reference sequence). The CDR3 spans 13 residues. V was cut by 4 bases and J by 4 bases, with 11 bases left in between. In DNA form, the CDR3 reads TGTGCCACCAGCACAGCGGAGCCATACGAGCAGTACTTC. Its protein is CATSTAEPYEQYF.

The chain links TRBV25-1 to TRBJ2-3; no clear D gene. The CDR3 consists of 16 residues. Germline loops: CDR1 MGHDK, CDR2 SYGVNS. V lost 3 bases and J 0 bases, leaving 13 bases between the germline ends. The CDR3 is CASSDLRSSSTDTQYF. In DNA, the CDR3 is TGTGCCAGCAGTGACCTTAGGAGCTCTAGCACAGATACGCAGTATTTT.

This clonotype has at least ten counts. V and J are TRBV5-1 and TRBJ2-7, with 12 bases fitting TRBD2. CDR3 length: 17 residues. Germline CDR1 reads SGHRS; CDR2 reads YFSETQ. V lost 0 bases to trimming and J lost 6 bases; unmatched junction nucleotides: 10. DNA of the CDR3: TGCGCCAGCAGCTTGGTTTTCGGACTAGCGGGATGGGGCGAGCAGTACTTC. It is translated as CASSLVFGLAGWGEQYF. Filled out from reference TRBV5-1 and TRBJ2-7, the complete variable domain reads KAGVTQTPRYLIKTRGQQVTLSCSPISGHRSVSWYQQTPGQGLQFLFEYFSETQRNKGNFPGRFSGRQFSNSRSEMNVSTLELGDSALYLCASSLVFGLAGWGEQYFGPGTRLTVT.

This clonotype occurred a few times. The rearrangement links TRBV7-2 to TRBJ1-6, with no clear D. The CDR3 contains 12 residues. From germline, CDR1 is SGHTA and CDR2 FQGNSA. Trimming removed 3 bases at V and 8 bases at J, with 5 bases between. CDR3 DNA sequence: TGTGCCAGCAGCTTTAATCATTCACCCCTCCACTTT. This gives the protein CASSFNHSPLHF. Looking up the rest from reference TRBV7-2 and TRBJ1-6 gives the full variable domain: GAGVSQSPSNKVTEKGKDVELRCDPISGHTALYWYRQSLGQGLEFLIYFQGNSAPDKSGLPSDRFSAERTGGSVSTLTIQRTQQEDSAVYLCASSFNHSPLHFGNGTRLTVT.

This clonotype was counted between two and nine times. The J gene is TRBJ2-1, the V gene TRBV10-3; 9 bases align to TRBD2. CDR1 and CDR2 from the germline V gene are ENHRY and SYGVKD. Trimming at V came to 2 bases and at J to 2 bases, leaving 13 bases not matched to a gene. This CDR3 region has 19 residues. This chain's CDR3 is CAISEVGQGGTSTYNEQFF. The CDR3 nucleotides are TGTGCCATCAGTGAGGTTGGGCAGGGGGGGACTAGCACCTACAATGAGCAGTTCTTC.

This clonotype turned up a few times. J is TRBJ2-7 and V is TRBV20-1, with a possible D match to TRBD1 (6 bases). The V gene's germline CDR1 is DFQATT and CDR2 SNEGSKA (reference sequence). This CDR3 is built from 15 residues. The germline V and J ends were trimmed by 3 bases and 2 bases, with 17 bases remaining between them. Here the CDR3 reads CSARAETGTTYEQYF. The CDR3 bases are TGCAGTGCTAGGGCTGAGACAGGAACCACCTACGAGCAGTACTTC.

This clonotype was found a few times. The chain uses TRBV5-5 and TRBJ1-4, with a tentative D call TRBD1 (6 bases). The CDR3 is 16 residues long. With 4 bases removed from V and 3 bases from J, the gap between germline ends came to 16 bases. Germline V CDR1 and CDR2: SGHKS, YYEKEE (reference sequence). CDR3 in DNA: TGTGCCAGCAGCGGGGGACACTTAGGGTCTAATGAAAAACTGTTTTTT. It codes for CASSGGHLGSNEKLFF.

Points on this clonotype: The germline gene is not matched at one end of the junction; a read error may be the cause. The chain uses TRBV7-9 and TRBJ2-7; D is unclear. CDR3 length: 14 residues. Germline V lookup: CDR1 SEHNR, CDR2 FQNEAQ (reference sequence). The DNA for the CDR3 is TGTTCCAGCAGCCGCGCCCAGCCCCTCTACGAGCAGTACTTC. This translates into CSSSRAQPLYEQYF.

The chain is built from TRBV24-1 and TRBJ1-2, with D tentatively TRBD1 (5 bases). The CDR3 runs to 14 residues. Germline V gene lookup returns CDR1 KGHDR and CDR2 SFDVKD. Trimming stripped 4 bases from V and 8 bases from J, with 16 bases between. CDR3 in DNA: TGTGCCACCAGTGACGAACGGGAGGGGCAGGGCTACACCTTC. Amino acid sequence: CATSDEREGQGYTF.

The V gene is TRBV5-5, the J gene TRBJ2-7; D remains ambiguous. CDR1 is SGHKS and CDR2 is YYEKEE in the germline V gene (reference sequence). Deletions cut 4 bases from V and 2 bases from J, with 13 bases between. This CDR3 contains 14 residues. The CDR3 here is CASSTERLAYEQYF. CDR3 coding DNA: TGTGCCAGCAGCACCGAAAGACTCGCCTACGAGCAGTACTTC.